This T cell receptor beta chain was sequenced during a study of cytomegalovirus exposure and HLA in healthy donors. General study findings and limits: Serostatus for CMV was the only available immune exposure information. Sequencing likely caused a cluster of highly shared sequence variants. Previously analyzed data showed that most TCR beta V segments were productive at a frequency of about 90% or about 30%.

Although they were nominally healthy when sampled, donors likely had unrecorded immune exposures. In the case of this clone: The antigen remains undetermined.

The PCR contained 60 Vbeta and 13 Jbeta primers. The data were produced by immunoSEQ multiplex PCR, yet TCRdb's version contains in-frame clones alone and is incomplete. This table has hundreds of thousands of clones, roughly 90% appearing once. Per the germline V gene, CDR1 is LNHDA and CDR2 is SQIVND (reference sequence). J lost 5 bases, V lost 5 bases, and 6 bases had no gene match. CDR3 length: 15 residues. This rearrangement joins TRBV19 to TRBJ1-6; 7 bases map to TRBD1. This clonotype originated in a woman aged 18-35 years in good health and CMV-seronegative. Sequencing input: PBMCs. The CDR3: CASSPGTVHNSPLHF. The CDR3 nucleotides read TGTGCCAGTAGTCCAGGGACAGTACATAATTCACCCCTCCACTTT.